This section outlines one TCR beta chain sequence together with its context. Its antigen is as yet unknown. The source of the sample is a study of response to subunit inactivated influenza vaccine. In TCRdb, the RT-PCR reads were re-called with MiXCR into one record per CDR3 protein. The sample comprises roughly 650,000 distinct CDR3 sequences, roughly 15% of which are singletons, and 7.5% to 8% rests with the top ten. Notes on the study in general: Few additional T cells are recruited per seasonal influenza vaccination, authors suggested.

This CDR3 is 17 amino acids long. Trimming left V 2 bases short and J 6 bases short, with 20 bases between. Germline V lookup: CDR1 MNHEY, CDR2 SVGEGT. The V gene is TRBV6-2 or TRBV6-3, the J gene TRBJ2-1; D is undetermined. The input for sequencing was PBMCs from blood, taken around 14 days before vaccination. This receptor was identified in a man in his forties or fifties who received an inactivated influenza vaccine. The CDR3 protein is CASSYLNRLGFFNEQFF. The CDR3 DNA reads as TGTGCCAGCAGTTACCTGAATCGGTTGGGGTTTTTCAATGAGCAGTTCTTC.